Below, 10 T cell receptor beta chains from the same sample are listed, as sequenced in a study of blood T cell repertoires in COVID-19. Measured with immunoSEQ multiplex PCR; TCRdb has only the in-frame clones, and not every one. This sample has about 63,000 clones; about 75% occur once, and the top ten carry 45% to 65%. Specimen: peripheral blood. These receptors originate from a woman older than 75 with acute or convalescent COVID-19.

The V gene is TRBV19, the J gene TRBJ2-7, with TRBD1 matching over 7 bases. The length of the CDR3 is 14 residues. Losses at the gene ends were 5 bases for V and 6 bases for J; bases not matched to a gene: 10. CDR1 is LNHDA, CDR2 SQIVND, per germline (reference sequence). The CDR3 loop reads CASSYGTVISEQYF. In DNA, the CDR3 is TGTGCCAGTAGTTATGGGACAGTAATCTCCGAGCAGTACTTC.

The gene calls are TRBV2 and TRBJ1-5; maybe TRBD1 (6 bases). Trimming stripped 2 bases from V and 6 bases from J, with 11 bases between. The CDR3 is 14 amino acids. Per the germline V gene, CDR1 is SNHLY and CDR2 is FYNNEI. The CDR3 nucleotides are TGTGCCAGCAGTGAACAGGGGCCCGGTCAGCCCCAGCATTTT. This gives the protein CASSEQGPGQPQHF.

The chain is built from TRBV27 and TRBJ2-2; 11 bases match TRBD2. Germline lookup yields CDR1 MNHEY and CDR2 SMNVEV (reference sequence). The ends lost 6 bases at V and 4 bases at J; junction bases unmatched: 4. The CDR3 is 15 amino acids. This CDR3 reads CASRGLAVGTGELFF. CDR3 bases: TGTGCCAGCAGGGGACTAGCGGTAGGCACCGGGGAGCTGTTTTTT.

This chain connects TRBV18 to TRBJ1-6; TRBD1 matches 8 bases. The CDR3 contains 14 residues. J lost 6 bases, V lost 3 bases, and 1 base had no gene match. Germline CDR1 and CDR2: KGHSH and LQKENI. CDR3 DNA sequence: TGTGCCAGCTCACCCAGGGGGCCTAATTCACCCCTCCACTTT. This codes for CASSPRGPNSPLHF.

This chain links TRBV5-8 with TRBJ2-3; D is unresolved. The germline V gene has CDR1 SGHTS and CDR2 YDEGEE. The CDR3 is made up of 15 amino acids. Trimming removed 4 bases from V and 4 bases from J, with 16 bases in between. The CDR3 is CASSISVTLADTQYF. In DNA, the CDR3 is TGTGCCAGCAGCATCAGCGTGACCCTTGCAGATACGCAGTATTTT.

This clone was observed at least ten times. The chain joins TRBV2 to TRBJ2-5; TRBD2 is a possible D gene (5 bases). Trimming left V 4 bases short and J 2 bases short, with 11 bases between. The CDR3 covers 14 residues. Per the germline V gene, CDR1 is SNHLY and CDR2 is FYNNEI. CDR3 region: CASSALTGQETQYF. CDR3 nucleotide sequence: TGTGCCAGCAGTGCCTTGACGGGGCAAGAGACCCAGTACTTC.

This chain links TRBV18 with TRBJ2-7; 8 nucleotides agree with TRBD1. Germline CDR1 and CDR2: KGHSH and LQKENI. The CDR3 has 15 amino acids. With V trimmed by 2 bases and J by 1 base, 4 bases remained unmatched. The CDR3 spells CASSPSRDRSYEQYF. The CDR3 region has the DNA TGTGCCAGCTCACCATCCCGGGACAGGTCCTACGAGCAGTACTTC.

This chain uses TRBV18 with TRBJ2-5; the D is unclear. Trimming left V 5 bases short and J 2 bases short, with 6 bases between. The CDR3 sequence is 12 residues long. Germline assignment: CDR1 KGHSH and CDR2 LQKENI. The DNA for the CDR3 is TGTGCCAGCTCATCTGTACAAGAGACCCAGTACTTC. Translating it yields CASSSVQETQYF.

J is TRBJ2-3 and V is TRBV7-2; D not resolved. Trimming left V 1 base short and J 2 bases short, with 10 bases between. The CDR3 is 15 amino acids. In germline, CDR1 is SGHTA, CDR2 FQGNSA. The chain's CDR3 is CASSLDQAYTDTQYF. Here the CDR3 DNA reads TGTGCCAGCAGCTTAGATCAGGCCTACACAGATACGCAGTATTTT.

This clone turned up a few times. The gene calls are TRBV19 and TRBJ1-2; D remains unclear. The CDR3 sequence is 15 residues long. Looked up from germline, CDR1 is LNHDA and CDR2 is SQIVND (reference sequence). V lost 9 bases and J lost 8, with 25 bases in between. The CDR3 loop reads CASIQTALWVGGYTF. The CDR3 nucleotides read TGTGCCAGCATTCAGACGGCCTTATGGGTCGGGGGCTACACCTTC.